Each of the 8 T cell receptor beta chains below was sequenced from the same sample in a study of monozygotic twins with inflammatory bowel disease. From its re-call of the 5' RACE reads, TCRdb lists each CDR3 protein once, without DNA. This sample's clone table lists 440,000 or so distinct CDR3 sequences. The sequencing sample was made of blood. The origin of the receptors is a human donor with ulcerative colitis or Crohn's disease, or a healthy co-twin of an affected twin (not recorded which).

The V gene is TRBV5-1, the J gene TRBJ2-2. CDR3 length: 12 residues. The germline V gene has CDR1 SGHRS and CDR2 YFSETQ. CDR3 loop: CASSNMAGELFF.

The gene calls are TRBV5-6 and TRBJ1-4. The CDR3 loop spans 14 amino acids. The germline V gene has CDR1 SGHDT and CDR2 YYEEEE. CDR3 amino acids: CASSFFSFNEKLFF. Drawing the rest from reference TRBV5-6 and TRBJ1-4, the complete variable domain is DAGVTQSPTHLIKTRGQQVTLRCSPKSGHDTVSWYQQALGQGPQFIFQYYEEEERQRGNFPDRFSGHQFPNYSSELNVNALLLGDSALYLCASSFFSFNEKLFFGSGTQLSVL.

The J gene is TRBJ1-5, the V gene TRBV7-8. Germline CDR1 SGHVS, CDR2 FQNEAQ. The CDR3 has 13 residues. CDR3 in amino acids: CASSSRLDQPQHF.

J is TRBJ2-1 and V is TRBV3-1; TCRdb reports TRBD1, a call that lacks DNA to check it against. In germline, CDR1 is LGHDT, CDR2 YNNKEL (reference sequence). The CDR3 extends over 14 amino acids. CDR3 sequence: CASSPLTRANEQFF.

The V gene is TRBV12-3 or TRBV12-4, the J gene TRBJ1-1; as DNA is missing, the TRBD1 call by TCRdb cannot be tested. The CDR3 spans 15 residues. The CDR3 protein is CASSRGQALNTEAFF.

The rearrangement uses TRBV7-2 and TRBJ2-5; TCRdb names TRBD1, which stays unverified in the absence of DNA. There are 14 residues in the CDR3. From germline, CDR1 is SGHTA and CDR2 FQGNSA. CDR3: CATLPGPPEGTQYF.

The rearrangement uses TRBV20-1 and TRBJ1-4; TCRdb picks TRBD1, but there is no DNA to check that call. The germline V gene has CDR1 DFQATT and CDR2 SNEGSKA (reference sequence). The length of the CDR3 is 13 residues. The CDR3 is CSATRVTNEKLFF.

The rearrangement uses TRBV20-1 and TRBJ2-3; absent DNA, TCRdb's TRBD2 call cannot be checked. The germline V gene encodes CDR1 DFQATT and CDR2 SNEGSKA (reference sequence). CDR3 length: 15 residues. CDR3 protein: CSAQRLAGVEDTQYF.